The 23 T cell receptor beta chains reported below all come from one sample, sequenced in a study of T cell changes during pregnancy in multiple sclerosis (dated by TCRdb to between 2018 and 2021). The library was built by means of the immunoSEQ multiplex PCR assay. The immuneACCESS repertoire file appears here via TCRdb, limited to in-frame rearrangements. These files lack a portion of the clones; in checked studies, under half of the deficit traces to unresolved V genes, and the cause of the others is not known. The sample table records tens of thousands of clones; roughly 86% of these occur just once. The ten most abundant clones make up approximately 1.7% of the sample. The sequenced sample was peripheral blood, obtained in the first trimester of pregnancy. The receptor set was obtained from a female donor with multiple sclerosis, enrolled in a pregnancy study.

This chain joins TRBV15 and TRBJ2-5; 11 positions agree with TRBD2. V was pared by 0 bases and J by 11 bases, with 8 bases of the junction left unmatched. Germline CDR1 and CDR2: LNHNV and YYDKDF (reference sequence). This CDR3 contains 15 residues. The CDR3 here is CATSRDASGRREQYF. CDR3 DNA: TGTGCCACCAGCAGAGATGCTAGCGGGAGGAGGGAGCAGTACTTC.

The chain combines TRBV2 with TRBJ2-1; D not certain. Germline V gene data show CDR1 as SNHLY and CDR2 as FYNNEI. The V end was cut by 6 bases, the J end by 4 bases, with 10 bases between. CDR3 length: 13 residues. This CDR3 reads CASRKARYNEQFF. CDR3 DNA: TGTGCCAGCAGAAAAGCGAGATACAATGAGCAGTTCTTC.

This rearrangement joins TRBV7-9 to TRBJ1-2; 9 bases are a match to TRBD1. CDR1 and CDR2 from the germline V gene are SEHNR and FQNEAQ (reference sequence). Unmatched junction bases numbered 5, after V lost 5 bases and J lost 4 bases. This CDR3 region has 14 residues. The CDR3, as DNA: TGTGCCAGCAGCATGAGGACAGGGGCCTATGGCTACACCTTC. This translates into CASSMRTGAYGYTF.

The V call is TRBV29-1, the J call TRBJ1-2, with D possibly matching TRBD1 (5 bases). V was trimmed by 2 bases and J by 6 bases, leaving 16 bases between them. There are 14 residues in the CDR3. Looked up from germline, CDR1 is SQVTM and CDR2 is ANQGSEA. The CDR3 loop reads CSVEINAGGNGYTF. DNA of the CDR3: TGCAGCGTTGAAATTAACGCGGGGGGAAATGGCTACACCTTC.

V gene TRBV18 combines with J gene TRBJ2-1, with 9 bases lining up with TRBD1. The CDR3 has 13 amino acids. CDR1 and CDR2 from the germline V gene are KGHSH and LQKENI. After removal of 8 bases from V and 7 bases from J, the junction contained 6 bases not matched to a gene. The CDR3, as DNA: TGTGCCAGCGCCGGACAGGGGTTGAATGAGCAGTTCTTC. Translation gives CASAGQGLNEQFF.

This clone was found a few times. The chain recombines TRBV7-6 with TRBJ2-1; tentative D call: TRBD2 (6 bases). The CDR3 runs 14 residues. V shed 2 bases and J shed 1 base, with 6 bases lying between them. Germline-derived CDR1 and CDR2 are SGHVS and FNYEAQ. CDR3 region: CASSLSGSYNEQFF. In nucleotides, the CDR3 is TGTGCCAGCAGCTTAAGCGGGTCCTACAATGAGCAGTTCTTC. Variable domain in full (rest from reference TRBV7-6 and TRBJ2-1): GAGVSQSPRYKVTKRGQDVALRCDPISGHVSLYWYRQALGQGPEFLTYFNYEAQQDKSGLPNDRFSAERPEGSISTLTIQRTEQRDSAMYRCASSLSGSYNEQFFGPGTRLTVL.

This chain connects TRBV6-1 to TRBJ1-2; a weak D match, TRBD1 (5 bases). V shed 6 bases and J shed 7 bases, with 18 bases lying between them. The CDR3 loop spans 14 amino acids. The germline CDR1 and CDR2 sequences are MNHNS and SASEGT. The CDR3 DNA reads as TGTGCCAGCAGCCTAGGAGGGGAGAAAGGTGGCTACACCTTC. Translation gives CASSLGGEKGGYTF.

This CDR3 is CASNSGTSGNQGQFF. CDR3 nucleotides: TGCGCCAGCAACTCCGGGACTAGCGGGAACCAAGGGCAGTTCTTC. The rearrangement links TRBV4-1 to TRBJ2-1; 13 bases line up with TRBD2. The germline gives CDR1 MGHRA, CDR2 YSYEKL. The CDR3 runs 15 residues. V lost 7 bases and J lost 12; bases outside the gene matches: 12.

The V call is TRBV19, the J call TRBJ1-1; TRBD1 agrees at 9 bases. The CDR3 consists of 16 residues. The V segment lost 6 bases and the J segment 11 bases; nucleotides outside the gene matches: 19. Germline V lookup: CDR1 LNHDA, CDR2 SQIVND (reference sequence). The CDR3, as DNA: TGTGCCAGTAGCCGGAGGCCTGGGACAGGGAATAATAGTGCTTTCTTT. This translates into CASSRRPGTGNNSAFF.

This clone was detected once. This rearrangement joins TRBV19 to TRBJ1-5; 7 bases match TRBD1. This CDR3 has 15 amino acids. J was trimmed by 4 bases and V by 3 bases; bases with no gene match: 6. Per germline, CDR1 LNHDA and CDR2 SQIVND (reference sequence). CDR3 bases: TGTGCCAGTAGTATTACAGGGGACAGAAATCAGCCCCAGCATTTT. As protein: CASSITGDRNQPQHF.

The V gene is TRBV9, the J gene TRBJ2-7, with D possibly being TRBD1 (5 bases). The CDR3 is made up of 15 amino acids. The germline V gene encodes CDR1 SGDLS and CDR2 YYNGEE. Trimming took 0 bases from V and 6 from J, leaving 16 bases between them. CDR3 DNA: TGTGCCAGCAGCGTAGCTACAGGTTCCTTGGGCGAGCAGTACTTC. Amino acids: CASSVATGSLGEQYF.

This chain links TRBV7-9 with TRBJ1-2; D possibly corresponds to TRBD1 (5 bases). The ends were cut back, 1 base at V and 6 bases at J, with 12 bases in the middle. There are 14 residues in the CDR3. Germline V CDR1 and CDR2: SEHNR, FQNEAQ (reference sequence). The CDR3 protein is CASSLGEGRHGYTF. As DNA, the CDR3 is TGTGCCAGCAGCTTAGGGGAGGGGAGGCATGGCTACACCTTC.

This chain joins TRBV5-1 and TRBJ2-3; 12 bases are a match to TRBD2. V lost 0 bases and J lost 2; bases outside the gene matches: 1. This CDR3 spans 16 amino acids. CDR1 and CDR2 (germline): SGHRS, YFSETQ. In DNA form, the CDR3 reads TGCGCCAGCAGCTTGGGGACTAGCGGGAACACAGATACGCAGTATTTT. Its protein product is CASSLGTSGNTDTQYF.

This sequence joins TRBV2 and TRBJ1-1; maybe TRBD1 (5 bases). The CDR3 is 14 amino acids. V was shortened by 4 bases and J by 5 bases, with 14 bases between the two germline ends. Germline values: CDR1 SNHLY, CDR2 FYNNEI. The CDR3: CASSAGNLGTEAFF. CDR3 DNA sequence: TGTGCCAGCAGTGCAGGGAATTTGGGGACTGAAGCTTTCTTT.

The genes are TRBV19 and TRBJ2-7; 7 nucleotides agree with TRBD1. The CDR3 covers 13 residues. After removal of 6 bases from V and 0 bases from J, the junction contained 2 bases not matched to a gene. The V gene's germline CDR1 is LNHDA and CDR2 SQIVND (reference sequence). CDR3 coding DNA: TGTGCCAGTAGGGACAGGAGCTCCTACGAGCAGTACTTC. Translation gives CASRDRSSYEQYF.

The V and J genes are TRBV7-2 and TRBJ2-5; D may be TRBD1 (5 bases). This CDR3 region has 13 residues. Germline lookup yields CDR1 SGHTA and CDR2 FQGNSA. V lost 5 bases, J lost 5 bases, and 12 bases lay in between. CDR3 sequence (DNA): TGTGCCAGCAGCCCCTCCTCAGGGGAGACCCAGTACTTC. Its translation is CASSPSSGETQYF.

The CDR3 region is CASSPGLANSYEQYF. CDR3 sequence (DNA): TGTGCCAGCTCACCGGGACTAGCGAATTCCTACGAGCAGTACTTC. The rearrangement links TRBV18 to TRBJ2-7; 10 nucleotides align to TRBD2. The V segment lost 3 bases and the J segment 1 base; nucleotides outside the gene matches: 3. From germline, CDR1 is KGHSH and CDR2 LQKENI. The CDR3 runs 15 residues.

The chain combines TRBV5-4 with TRBJ2-1, with TRBD2 matching over 11 bases. Germline V gene sequence: CDR1 SGHNT, CDR2 YYREEE (reference sequence). Trimming took 4 bases from V and 9 from J; bases not matched to a gene: 15. The CDR3 is made up of 17 amino acids. Here the CDR3 DNA reads TGTGCCAGCAGCGGACCCCTAGCGGGAGGCCTCCACGGTGAGCAGTTCTTC. Protein sequence: CASSGPLAGGLHGEQFF.

In this sample, this clone turned up once. The rearrangement joins TRBV10-3 to TRBJ2-1; TRBD2 aligns across 10 bases. V lost 6 bases and J lost 4; bases outside the gene matches: 6. Germline V gene lookup returns CDR1 ENHRY and CDR2 SYGVKD. This CDR3 comprises 15 residues. The CDR3 sequence: CAIRSGTSEYNEQFF. The CDR3 DNA is TGTGCCATCAGGTCCGGGACTAGCGAGTACAATGAGCAGTTCTTC.

Only one count was recorded for this clone. This rearrangement joins TRBV28 to TRBJ1-2, with TRBD1 matching 8 bases. This CDR3 is 15 amino acids long. Trimming cost V 4 bases and J 8 bases; bases outside gene matches: 12. Germline V gene data show CDR1 as MDHEN and CDR2 as SYDVKM. The CDR3 region has the DNA TGTGCCAGCAGTTCCGACAGGGGCCCCCCGCGAGGCTACACCTTC. This gives the protein CASSSDRGPPRGYTF.

The rearrangement joins TRBV5-1 to TRBJ2-3; D is perhaps TRBD2 (5 bases). Per germline, CDR1 SGHRS and CDR2 YFSETQ. V dropped 4 bases and J dropped 0 bases, with 12 bases sitting between them. This CDR3 is built from 15 residues. The CDR3 spells CASSPGGQSTDTQYF. For the CDR3, the DNA is TGCGCCAGCAGCCCGGGCGGGCAGAGCACAGATACGCAGTATTTT.

The chain is built from TRBV9 and TRBJ2-1; a possible D gene is TRBD2 (6 bases). Germline lookup yields CDR1 SGDLS and CDR2 YYNGEE. Trimming left V 0 bases short and J 3 bases short, with 13 bases between. The length of the CDR3 is 16 residues. CDR3 amino acids: CASSVDAGGFYNEQFF. CDR3 in DNA: TGTGCCAGCAGCGTAGACGCAGGAGGGTTCTACAATGAGCAGTTCTTC.

The rearrangement uses TRBV14 and TRBJ2-1; the D gene is possibly TRBD2 (5 bases). Trimming pared 3 bases from V and 0 bases from J, leaving 12 bases between. Germline CDR1 and CDR2: SGHDN and FVKESK. CDR3 size: 16 residues. The CDR3 loop is CASSHTSGSSYNEQFF. CDR3 nucleotides: TGTGCCAGCAGCCATACGAGCGGAAGCTCCTACAATGAGCAGTTCTTC.